This T cell receptor beta chain was captured by sequencing in a study of T-cell memory formation after mild COVID-19. Study information: There were largely donor-specific TCR clusters. Overall study findings and caveats: There were some responding clones in pre-infection memory, which suggested that cross-reactive memory had joined. Clones contracting across day 15 to 85 had a balanced CD4/CD8 profile; later expanding clones leaned CD4+.

Comment on this clonotype: What it binds is not known.

V lost 7 bases and J 0 bases, leaving 14 bases between the germline ends. CDR1 and CDR2 from the germline V gene are MDHEN and SYDVKM. This CDR3 is 15 amino acids long. TCR alpha and TCR beta cDNA libraries carrying sample barcodes and UMIs came from 5'RACE with constant-segment primers. One entry per CDR3 protein results from TCRdb running MiXCR on the 5' RACE reads. Among tens of thousands of distinct CDR3 sequences listed, 9.5% to 15% were seen once. The sequenced sample was PBMCs or a T cell subset sorted from them (not recorded which). The chain has TRBV28 and TRBJ2-3; D is undetermined. The receptor's source is a man between 18 and 29 years old who had mild COVID-19 (a few samples of this study predate the infection). Cell type and time point are not known. CDR3 sequence: CASTPRYSSTDTQYF. The CDR3 DNA is TGTGCCAGCACCCCAAGGTATTCCAGCACAGATACGCAGTATTTT.